Below, one T cell receptor (beta chain) is given with its context. There are 12 residues in the CDR3. The V gene lost 5 bases and the J gene lost 6 bases, with 8 bases spanning the gap. From germline, CDR1 is SEHNR and CDR2 FQNEAQ (reference sequence). The record originates from a study of shared clonotypes between healthy human individuals. Study-wide background: The cohort comprised a couple of women and a few men. Their ages spanned 18 to 49 years.

Running of the assay took place at deep level. It was across several immunoSEQ plates that each subset's genomic DNA was evenly split. Ten immunoSEQ deep assay plates were used to sequence unsorted PBMC DNA. TCRdb keeps only in-frame clones here, not all; method: immunoSEQ multiplex PCR. Counted here are about 460,000 clones, more than 70% occurring once; the ten biggest clones make up approximately 12%. This TCR derives from a middle-aged woman in good health. Some clones in this sample may be carry-over from other donors' samples. The sequenced sample consisted of PBMCs. The rearrangement joins TRBV7-9 to TRBJ1-3; TRBD1 is a possible D gene (5 bases). CDR3 DNA sequence: TGTGCCAGCAGCCAGGGAACAAACACCATATATTTT. Its protein is CASSQGTNTIYF. The full variable domain, in which reference TRBV7-9 and TRBJ1-3 provide the parts outside the CDR3, is DTGVSQNPRHKITKRGQNVTFRCDPISEHNRLYWYRQTLGQGPEFLTYFQNEAQLEKSRLLSDRFSAERPKGSFSTLEIQRTEQGDSAMYLCASSQGTNTIYFGEGSWLTVV.